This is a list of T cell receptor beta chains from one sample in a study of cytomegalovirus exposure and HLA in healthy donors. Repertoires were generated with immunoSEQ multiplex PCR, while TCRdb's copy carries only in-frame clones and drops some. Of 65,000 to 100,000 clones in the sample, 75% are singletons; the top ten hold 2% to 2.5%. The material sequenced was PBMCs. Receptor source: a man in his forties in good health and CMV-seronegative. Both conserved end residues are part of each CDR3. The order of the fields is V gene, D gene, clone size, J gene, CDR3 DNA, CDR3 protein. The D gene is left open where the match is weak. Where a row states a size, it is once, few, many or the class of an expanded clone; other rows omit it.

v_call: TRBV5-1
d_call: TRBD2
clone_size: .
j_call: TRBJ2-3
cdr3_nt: TGCGCCAGCAGCTTCCGGCGGGGGGGATGGGATACGCAGTATTTT
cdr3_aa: CASSFRRGGWDTQYF

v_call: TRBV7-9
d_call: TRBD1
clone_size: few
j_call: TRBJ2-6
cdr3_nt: TGTGCCAGCGAATCTGGACAGGGGGCTGGGGCCAACGTCCTGACTTTC
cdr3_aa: CASESGQGAGANVLTF

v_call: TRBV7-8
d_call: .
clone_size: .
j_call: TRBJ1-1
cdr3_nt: TGTGCCAGCAGCTTAGCGTGGGGAGCTGAAGCTTTCTTT
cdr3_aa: CASSLAWGAEAFF

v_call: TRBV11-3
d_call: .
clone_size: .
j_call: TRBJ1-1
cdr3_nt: TGTGCCAGCAGCTTAGAAGGGGTGGTGAGCACTGAAGCTTTCTTT
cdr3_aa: CASSLEGVVSTEAFF

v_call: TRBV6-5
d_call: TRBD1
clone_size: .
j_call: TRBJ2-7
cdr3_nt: TGTGCCAGTAGCGTCCGGGACAGGGGCCACGAGCAGTACTTC
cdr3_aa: CASSVRDRGHEQYF

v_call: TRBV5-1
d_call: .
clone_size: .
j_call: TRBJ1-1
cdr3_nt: TGCGCCAGCAGCTGGGGGGAGGGGTTGGGAGCTTTCTTT
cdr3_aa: CASSWGEGLGAFF

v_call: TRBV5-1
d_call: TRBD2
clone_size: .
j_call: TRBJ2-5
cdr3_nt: TGCGCCAGCAGCTTAAATGGCGGGGGGCGAGAGACCCAGTACTTC
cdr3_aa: CASSLNGGGRETQYF

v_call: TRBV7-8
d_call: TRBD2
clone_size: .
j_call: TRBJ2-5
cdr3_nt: TGTGCCAGCAGCCCCGCTAGCGGGGGTAAACAAGAGACCCAGTACTTC
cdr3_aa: CASSPASGGKQETQYF

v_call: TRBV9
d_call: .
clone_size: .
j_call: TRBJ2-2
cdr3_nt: TGTGCCAGCAGTTACCAGGGCACTAACACCGGGGAGCTGTTTTTT
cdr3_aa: CASSYQGTNTGELFF

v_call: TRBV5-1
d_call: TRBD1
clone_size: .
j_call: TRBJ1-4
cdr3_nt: TGCGCCAGCAGCTTCGGGACAGGGATTTTTGATGAAAAACTGTTTTTT
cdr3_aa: CASSFGTGIFDEKLFF